Many counts were recorded for the clone carrying this TCR beta chain. The antigen is unknown. TCRdb called the 5' RACE reads again in MiXCR, with one record for every CDR3 protein. The top ten clones hold approximately 5.4% of a sample with about 81,000 distinct CDR3 sequences, roughly 4.5% of them seen once. The data were taken from a study of neurological immune-mediated disorders. Regarding the study as a whole: Private repertoires in all groups were suggested by the finding that expanded clones across subjects shared no CDR3 amino acid sequences.

Deletions cut 0 bases from V and 3 bases from J, with 17 bases between. The CDR3 consists of 17 residues. Germline-derived CDR1 and CDR2 are LNHNV and YYDKDF (reference sequence). Time point: longitudinal time-point 3. What was sequenced was PBMCs. The chain carries TRBV15 and TRBJ1-2; no clear D. The TCR comes from a woman in her sixties or seventies with multiple sclerosis. The CDR3 nucleotides are TGTGCCACCAGCAGAGACACGTTTGGGCGGGAAGACTATGGCTACACCTTC. This sequence encodes CATSRDTFGREDYGYTF.